The 2 T cell receptor beta chains below were found in one sample sequenced in a study of blood T cell repertoires in COVID-19. The method was immunoSEQ multiplex PCR; TCRdb's version includes in-frame clones alone and lacks a portion of them. The profile shows 310,000 or so clones, around nine tenths of them singletons. The sample consisted of peripheral blood. The receptors stem from a woman aged 30 to 39 with COVID-19, enrolled during active disease.

The chain employs TRBV10-3 and TRBJ2-1; no definite D call. Trimming cost V 2 bases and J 8 bases, with 7 bases left between them. The CDR3 contains 12 residues. Germline loops: CDR1 ENHRY, CDR2 SYGVKD. The CDR3: CAISEGSYEQFF. CDR3 coding DNA: TGTGCCATCAGTGAGGGTAGCTATGAGCAGTTCTTC.

The chain has TRBV6-2 or TRBV6-3 and TRBJ2-1; 9 bases align to TRBD1. Germline assignment: CDR1 MNHEY and CDR2 SVGEGT. The ends lost 3 bases at V and 3 bases at J; junction bases unmatched: 3. This CDR3 contains 15 residues. The CDR3 loop is CASSYWDRVYNEQFF. The CDR3 DNA reads as TGTGCCAGCAGTTATTGGGACAGGGTCTACAATGAGCAGTTCTTC.